This T cell receptor beta chain was captured by sequencing in a study of cytomegalovirus exposure and HLA in healthy donors. Study observations and caveats: With further analysis later on, most CMV-associated TCR beta chains appeared HLA-restricted. The authors listed over 150 TCR beta chains as cytomegalovirus-associated. A later analysis linked a missense variant in DCLRE1C to the trimming of TCR beta V and J genes. It is likely that the observed cluster of highly shared sequence variants was a sequencing artifact.

Concerning this clone: Its target is unknown.

PCR primers comprised 60 Vbeta and 13 Jbeta primers. The method was immunoSEQ multiplex PCR; TCRdb's version includes in-frame clones alone and lacks a portion of them. The listing records 130,000 to 150,000 clones. The germline V gene encodes CDR1 SNHLY and CDR2 FYNNEI. The CDR3 extends over 14 amino acids. The V end was cut by 11 bases, the J end by 2 bases, with 19 bases between. The chain has TRBV2 and TRBJ2-7; D may be TRBD2 (6 bases). The receptor comes from a woman in her forties or fifties in good health and CMV-seronegative. Input material: PBMCs. The CDR3 region is CALLGERAPYEQYF. CDR3 DNA sequence: TGTGCCCTCTTAGGGGAGCGGGCACCCTACGAGCAGTACTTC.